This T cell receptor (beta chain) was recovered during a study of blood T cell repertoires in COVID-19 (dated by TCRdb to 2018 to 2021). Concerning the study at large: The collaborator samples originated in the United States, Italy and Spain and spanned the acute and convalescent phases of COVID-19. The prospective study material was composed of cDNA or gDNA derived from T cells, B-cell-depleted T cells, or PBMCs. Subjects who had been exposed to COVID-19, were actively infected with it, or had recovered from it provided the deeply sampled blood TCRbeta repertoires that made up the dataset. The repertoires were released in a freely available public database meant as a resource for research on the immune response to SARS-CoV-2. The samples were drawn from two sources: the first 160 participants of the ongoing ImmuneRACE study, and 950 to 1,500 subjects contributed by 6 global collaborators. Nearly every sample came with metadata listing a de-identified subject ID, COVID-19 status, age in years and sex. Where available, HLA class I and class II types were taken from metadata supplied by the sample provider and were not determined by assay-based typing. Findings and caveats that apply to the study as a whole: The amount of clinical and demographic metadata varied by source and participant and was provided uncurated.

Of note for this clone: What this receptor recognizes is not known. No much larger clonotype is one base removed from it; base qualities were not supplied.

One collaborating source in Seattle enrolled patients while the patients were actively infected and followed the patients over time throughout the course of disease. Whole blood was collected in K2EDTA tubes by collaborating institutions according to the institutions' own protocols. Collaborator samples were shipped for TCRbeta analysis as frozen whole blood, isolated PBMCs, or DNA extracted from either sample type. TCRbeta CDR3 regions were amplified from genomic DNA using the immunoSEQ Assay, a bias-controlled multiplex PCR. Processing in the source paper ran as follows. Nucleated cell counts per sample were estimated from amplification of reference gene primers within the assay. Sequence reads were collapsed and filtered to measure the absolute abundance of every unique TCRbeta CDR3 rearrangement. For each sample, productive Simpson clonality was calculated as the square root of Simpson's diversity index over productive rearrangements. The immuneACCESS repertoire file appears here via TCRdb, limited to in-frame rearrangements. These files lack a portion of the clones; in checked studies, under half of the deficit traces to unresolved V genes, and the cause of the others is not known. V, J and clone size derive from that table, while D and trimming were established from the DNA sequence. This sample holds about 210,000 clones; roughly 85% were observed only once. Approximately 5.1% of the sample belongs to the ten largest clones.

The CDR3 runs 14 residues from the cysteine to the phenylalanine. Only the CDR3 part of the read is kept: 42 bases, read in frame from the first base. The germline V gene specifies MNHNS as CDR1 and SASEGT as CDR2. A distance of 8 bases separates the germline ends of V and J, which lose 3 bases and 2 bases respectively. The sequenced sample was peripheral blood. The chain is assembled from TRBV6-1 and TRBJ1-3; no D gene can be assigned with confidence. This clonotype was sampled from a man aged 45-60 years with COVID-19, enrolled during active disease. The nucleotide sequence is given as TGTGCCAGCAGTGAGGCAGTTCCTGGAAACACCATATATTTT. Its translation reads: CASSEAVPGNTIYF.